A single sample gave rise to the 18 T cell receptor beta chains below, sequenced in a study of beta chain features in type 1 diabetes. Regarding the study as a whole: A moderate, significant TCRB CDR3 shortening appeared in type 1 diabetes across four CD4+ subsets.

The antigens for these receptors are not known. Expressed TCRB transcripts got sequenced, as all isolated RNA was reverse transcribed. The table came from immunoSEQ multiplex PCR; TCRdb's copy has only in-frame clones and leaves some out. The sample has around 340,000 clones, 7% to 10% seen once; the top ten hold over 0.95%. Sequencing used central memory CD4+ T cells from blood. These receptors originate from a man aged 25 to 40 with type 1 diabetes.

The chain is built from TRBV5-4 and TRBJ2-2; 8 nucleotides match TRBD2. Trimming removed 10 bases from V and 4 bases from J; junction bases left unmatched: 12. This CDR3 region has 15 residues. CDR1 and CDR2 from the germline V gene are SGHNT and YYREEE (reference sequence). In DNA form, the CDR3 reads TGTGCCGCCGGGAGCGGGGGCCACTTCACCGGGGAGCTGTTTTTT. The encoded protein is CAAGSGGHFTGELFF.

This clone was seen a few times. The chain recombines TRBV5-1 with TRBJ1-2, with TRBD1 matching over 7 bases. This CDR3 is built from 14 residues. The V segment lost 4 bases and the J segment 4 bases; nucleotides outside the gene matches: 7. CDR1 is SGHRS and CDR2 is YFSETQ in the germline V gene. The CDR3 DNA reads as TGCGCCAGCAGCCCAGGGGGGGCCGGCTATGGCTACACCTTC. Translated, it gives CASSPGGAGYGYTF.

There are a few counts of this clone. This sequence joins TRBV28 and TRBJ1-2; perhaps TRBD1 as D (6 bases). Germline V gene lookup returns CDR1 MDHEN and CDR2 SYDVKM. CDR3 length equals 16 residues. V lost 6 bases and J 4 bases, leaving 21 bases between the germline ends. CDR3 loop: CASRPGGGAAAYGYTF. CDR3 in DNA: TGTGCCAGCAGGCCCGGGGGGGGCGCAGCGGCCTATGGCTACACCTTC.

This clone has a handful of counts. The chain employs TRBV4-3 and TRBJ1-6; D is uncertain. Germline values: CDR1 LGHNA, CDR2 YSLEER. This CDR3 is 15 amino acids long. With 0 bases removed from V and 6 bases from J, the gap between germline ends came to 9 bases. The CDR3, as DNA: TGCGCCAGCAGCCAAGATCGGGCAGCTAATTCACCCCTCCACTTT. It codes for CASSQDRAANSPLHF.

The table lists this clone with a few counts. The CDR3 loop is CASSDRVYSSSGNTIYF. CDR3 nucleotide sequence: TGTGCCAGCAGTGATCGGGTTTACTCGAGCTCTGGAAACACCATATATTTT. This chain links TRBV25-1 with TRBJ1-3; no firm D call. Germline assignment: CDR1 MGHDK and CDR2 SYGVNS. V lost 3 bases, J lost 0 bases, and 15 bases lay in between. This CDR3 has 17 amino acids. The full variable domain, completed using reference TRBV25-1 and TRBJ1-3, is EADIYQTPRYLVIGTGKKITLECSQTMGHDKMYWYQQDPGMELHLIHYSYGVNSTEKGDLSSESTVSRIRTEHFPLTLESARPSHTSQYLCASSDRVYSSSGNTIYFGEGSWLTVV.

This clone was seen a few times. The J gene is TRBJ1-3, the V gene TRBV6-5, with 8 positions matching TRBD1. V lost 2 bases and J lost 4; bases outside the gene matches: 4. The CDR3 totals 15 residues. Germline V gives CDR1 MNHEY, CDR2 SVGAGI. For the CDR3, the DNA is TGTGCCAGCAGTTACGGCTGGGACAGGGGAAACACCATATATTTT. It translates to CASSYGWDRGNTIYF.

This clone has only a few counts. The same CDR3 can be traced to other DNA sequences in this sample. This chain joins TRBV7-2 and TRBJ1-5, with D hard to call. Germline lookup yields CDR1 SGHTA and CDR2 FQGNSA. The CDR3 covers 13 residues. V shed 5 bases and J shed 1 base, with 6 bases lying between them. DNA of the CDR3: TGTGCCAGCAGCCTGGCGAGCAATCAGCCCCAGCATTTT. This codes for CASSLASNQPQHF.

The table lists this clone with many counts. This chain uses TRBV11-2 with TRBJ1-1; D is perhaps TRBD1 (6 bases). Germline CDR1 SGHAT, CDR2 FQNNGV. This CDR3 has 13 amino acids. Trimming stripped 5 bases from V and 3 bases from J, with 10 bases between. Here the CDR3 DNA reads TGTGCCAGCAGCATTACAGGGTACACTGAAGCTTTCTTT. Its protein is CASSITGYTEAFF.

The chain has TRBV6-5 and TRBJ1-5; possible D gene TRBD1, 5 bases. Germline V gene sequence: CDR1 MNHEY, CDR2 SVGAGI. This CDR3 has 15 residues. V was cut by 1 base and J by 0 bases, with 7 bases left in between. DNA of the CDR3: TGTGCCAGCAGTTACTTCGGGGGTAGCAATCAGCCCCAGCATTTT. Protein: CASSYFGGSNQPQHF.

The V gene is TRBV2, the J gene TRBJ2-3; D ambiguous. Trimming shortened V by 4 bases and J by 2 bases, and 4 bases separated the two germline ends. Germline-derived CDR1 and CDR2 are SNHLY and FYNNEI. The CDR3 has 12 amino acids. CDR3: CASSVATDTQYF. In nucleotides, the CDR3 is TGTGCCAGCAGTGTGGCCACAGATACGCAGTATTTT.

V gene TRBV7-9 combines with J gene TRBJ2-3; TRBD2 matches 7 bases. This CDR3 has 14 amino acids. Unmatched junction bases numbered 6, after V lost 5 bases and J lost 4 bases. Germline CDR1 reads SEHNR; CDR2 reads FQNEAQ (reference sequence). The CDR3 loop is CASSRGVRSDTQYF. CDR3 nucleotides: TGTGCCAGCAGCCGGGGGGTCAGGTCAGATACGCAGTATTTT. Variable domain in full (rest from reference TRBV7-9 and TRBJ2-3): DTGVSQNPRHKITKRGQNVTFRCDPISEHNRLYWYRQTLGQGPEFLTYFQNEAQLEKSRLLSDRFSAERPKGSFSTLEIQRTEQGDSAMYLCASSRGVRSDTQYFGPGTRLTVL.

This clone has at least ten counts. V usage is TRBV11-2 and J usage is TRBJ2-7; 7 positions agree with TRBD1. CDR1 is SGHAT, CDR2 FQNNGV, per germline. The CDR3 contains 12 residues. With V trimmed by 6 bases and J by 6 bases, 5 bases remained unmatched. The CDR3, as DNA: TGTGCCAGCAGTTATGACAGGGTCGAGCAGTACTTC. Protein: CASSYDRVEQYF.

This chain joins TRBV5-1 and TRBJ1-1; 7 positions match TRBD1. The CDR3 sequence is 15 residues long. Germline V gene data show CDR1 as SGHRS and CDR2 as YFSETQ. With 6 bases clipped from V and 0 bases from J, the junction kept 8 bases outside the gene matches. The CDR3 loop is CASTAEGQMNTEAFF. In nucleotides, the CDR3 is TGCGCCAGCACAGCGGAGGGACAGATGAACACTGAAGCTTTCTTT. Supplemented by reference TRBV5-1 and TRBJ1-1, the full variable domain reads KAGVTQTPRYLIKTRGQQVTLSCSPISGHRSVSWYQQTPGQGLQFLFEYFSETQRNKGNFPGRFSGRQFSNSRSEMNVSTLELGDSALYLCASTAEGQMNTEAFFGQGTRLTVV.

The rearrangement joins TRBV6-4 to TRBJ2-3; D might be TRBD1 (5 bases). Trimming shortened V by 7 bases and J by 4 bases, and 12 bases separated the two germline ends. CDR1 is MRHNA and CDR2 is SNTAGT in the germline V gene. The CDR3 extends over 13 amino acids. The CDR3 DNA is TGTGCCAGCAAGTTAGCAGGGTCAGATACGCAGTATTTT. As protein: CASKLAGSDTQYF.

There are a few counts of this clone. Other nucleotide sequences from this sample produce the same CDR3. The rearrangement uses TRBV7-2 and TRBJ2-3, with 7 bases identical to TRBD1. Germline CDR1 reads SGHTA; CDR2 reads FQGNSA. J was trimmed by 1 base and V by 3 bases; bases with no gene match: 1. The CDR3 loop spans 14 amino acids. Written as DNA, the CDR3 is TGTGCCAGCAGCTTTGGACAGGGCACAGATACGCAGTATTTT. The encoded protein is CASSFGQGTDTQYF.

CDR3 sequence (DNA): TGCGCCAGCAGCTCAGGGCCGGGTCGCACTGAAGCTTTCTTT. The encoded protein is CASSSGPGRTEAFF. The J gene is TRBJ1-1, the V gene TRBV5-1, with D tentatively TRBD1 (5 bases). Germline V gene data show CDR1 as SGHRS and CDR2 as YFSETQ. The CDR3 totals 14 residues. Between the trimmed V and J ends, which lost 3 bases and 4 bases, there was a span of 13 bases.

This clone came up a few times. The V and J genes are TRBV7-6 and TRBJ2-7; 8 nucleotides line up with TRBD1. With V trimmed by 5 bases and J by 3 bases, 3 bases remained unmatched. From germline, CDR1 is SGHVS and CDR2 FNYEAQ. The CDR3 extends over 13 amino acids. CDR3: CASSPDRGYEQYF. The CDR3 coding sequence is TGTGCCAGCAGCCCCGACAGGGGCTACGAGCAGTACTTC.

The gene calls are TRBV5-6 and TRBJ1-1; TRBD1 agrees at 10 bases. The V and J ends lost 4 bases and 6 bases, in that order; junction bases with no gene match: 9. Germline V gene sequence: CDR1 SGHDT, CDR2 YYEEEE. CDR3 size: 15 residues. As DNA, the CDR3 is TGTGCCAGCAGCGCTTTAAGGGACAGGGGCTCTGAAGCTTTCTTT. This translates into CASSALRDRGSEAFF.